The T cell receptor (beta chain) described here comes from a study of Ad26.COV2.S vaccination and SARS-CoV-2 variants. As for this clone: Its specificity is unknown.

Treatment indicated: about 20 received Ad26.COV2.S at low or high dose, single or two shots; a few received placebo; per-sample allocation not given. At day 63 after the first vaccine or placebo injection, samples were drawn. Method: immunoSEQ multiplex PCR; TCRdb's copy keeps in-frame clones and lacks some. Among some 400,000 clones listed, around nine tenths were seen once. Study-wide results and caveats: Once vaccination had occurred, spike-specific CD8+ and CD4+ T cell responses reportedly showed substantial breadth.

The V gene's germline CDR1 is MNHEY and CDR2 SVGAGI. Trimming removed 4 bases at V and 5 bases at J, with 11 bases between. The CDR3 loop spans 13 amino acids. The material sequenced was peripheral blood, taken in a trial of Ad26.COV2.S vaccine versus placebo. This chain connects TRBV6-5 to TRBJ2-5, with a possible D match to TRBD2 (5 bases). The TCR originated in a person between 18 and 65 years old who received the Ad26.COV2.S COVID-19 vaccine or a placebo. CDR3 residues: CASSSLRRETQYF. DNA for the CDR3: TGTGCCAGCAGTTCCCTTCGGAGGGAGACCCAGTACTTC.